This T cell receptor (beta chain) was documented in a study of OX40 agonist ivuxolimab in advanced cancers. Looking at the study overall: Subjects had a mean age of about 65 years, with a range of roughly 20 to 80; just over 80% were male.

Assay: immunoSEQ multiplex PCR; the TCRdb copy retains only in-frame clones and omits some. The table has about 70,000 clones, 85% to 90% seen once. This receptor was taken from an adult with an advanced solid tumor such as melanoma, head and neck, liver or kidney cancer. The sequencing used CD4+ or CD8+ T cells sorted from blood, collected in a trial of the OX40 agonist ivuxolimab.

CDR3 amino acids: CASSPGQGFHEQYF. The CDR3 bases are TGTGCCAGCAGCCCGGGACAGGGTTTCCACGAGCAGTACTTC. This chain joins TRBV7-9 and TRBJ2-7; 9 nucleotides agree with TRBD1. The CDR3 has 14 amino acids. CDR1 is SEHNR and CDR2 is FQNEAQ in the germline V gene (reference sequence). J lost 5 bases, V lost 5 bases, and 7 bases had no gene match. Complete variable domain (other parts from reference TRBV7-9 and TRBJ2-7): DTGVSQNPRHKITKRGQNVTFRCDPISEHNRLYWYRQTLGQGPEFLTYFQNEAQLEKSRLLSDRFSAERPKGSFSTLEIQRTEQGDSAMYLCASSPGQGFHEQYFGPGTRLTVT.